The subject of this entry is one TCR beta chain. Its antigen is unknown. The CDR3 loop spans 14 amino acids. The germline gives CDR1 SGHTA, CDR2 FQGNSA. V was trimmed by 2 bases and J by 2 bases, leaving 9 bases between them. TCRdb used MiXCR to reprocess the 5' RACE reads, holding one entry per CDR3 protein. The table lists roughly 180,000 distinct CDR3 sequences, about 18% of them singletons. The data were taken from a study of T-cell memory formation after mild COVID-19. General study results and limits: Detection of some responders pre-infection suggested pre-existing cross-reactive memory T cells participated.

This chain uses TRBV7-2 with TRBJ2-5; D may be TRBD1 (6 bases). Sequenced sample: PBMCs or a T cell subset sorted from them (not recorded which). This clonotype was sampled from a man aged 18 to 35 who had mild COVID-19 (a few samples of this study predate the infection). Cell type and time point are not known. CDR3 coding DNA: TGTGCCAGCAGCTTATTTGGACAGCAAGAGACCCAGTACTTC. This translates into CASSLFGQQETQYF. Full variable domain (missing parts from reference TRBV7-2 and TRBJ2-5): GAGVSQSPSNKVTEKGKDVELRCDPISGHTALYWYRQSLGQGLEFLIYFQGNSAPDKSGLPSDRFSAERTGGSVSTLTIQRTQQEDSAVYLCASSLFGQQETQYFGPGTRLLVL.